This T cell receptor beta chain is from a study of tissue T cells after allogeneic stem cell transplantation. By its share, this clone is medium-sized. Sequencing used immunoSEQ multiplex PCR; TCRdb keeps in-frame clones, though not all of them. In the table there are several thousand clones, around three fifths of which are singletons. The V end lost 2 bases, the J end lost 0 bases, and 16 bases lay between the germline ends. Germline V CDR1 and CDR2: SEHNR, FQNEAQ (reference sequence). The CDR3 contains 17 residues. The chain is built from TRBV7-9 and TRBJ1-2; D is unresolved. The source was duodenum tissue, collected at autopsy. This clonotype was obtained from a female donor at least 60 years old with lung cancer. This CDR3 is CASSLLGGDFANYGYTF. The CDR3 DNA reads TGTGCCAGCAGCTTACTGGGCGGAGATTTTGCTAACTATGGCTACACCTTC. Full variable domain (remainder filled in from reference TRBV7-9 and TRBJ1-2): DTGVSQNPRHKITKRGQNVTFRCDPISEHNRLYWYRQTLGQGPEFLTYFQNEAQLEKSRLLSDRFSAERPKGSFSTLEIQRTEQGDSAMYLCASSLLGGDFANYGYTFGSGTRLTVV.